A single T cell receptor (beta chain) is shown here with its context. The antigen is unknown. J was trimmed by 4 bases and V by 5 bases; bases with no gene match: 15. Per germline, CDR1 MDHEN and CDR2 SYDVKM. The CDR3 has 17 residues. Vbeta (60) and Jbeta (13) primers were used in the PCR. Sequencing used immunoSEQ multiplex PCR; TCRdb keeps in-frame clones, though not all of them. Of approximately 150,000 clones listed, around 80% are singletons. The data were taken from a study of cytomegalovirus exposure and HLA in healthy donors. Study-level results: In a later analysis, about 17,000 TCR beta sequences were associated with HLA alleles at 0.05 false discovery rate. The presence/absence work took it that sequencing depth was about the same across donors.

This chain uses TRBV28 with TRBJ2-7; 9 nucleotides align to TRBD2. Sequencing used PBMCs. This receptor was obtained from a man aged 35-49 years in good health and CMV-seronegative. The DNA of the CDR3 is TGTGCCAGCAGTACTGAGTATAGCGGGAGCGCTGTGTACGAGCAGTACTTC. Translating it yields CASSTEYSGSAVYEQYF.